The table lists the clone carrying this T cell receptor beta chain with a count of one. The data were obtained in a study of technical replicates of blood from several donors. CDR1 is MNHNS, CDR2 SASEGT, per germline. The CDR3 is 15 amino acids. The ends lost 5 bases at V and 5 bases at J; junction bases unmatched: 10. Sequencing used immunoSEQ multiplex PCR; TCRdb keeps in-frame clones, though not all of them. The table shows about 14,000 clones, with 70% to 80% occurring only once. Sequencing used PBMCs. The chain recombines TRBV6-1 with TRBJ2-3; TRBD1 aligns across 7 bases. This clonotype was obtained from a human donor in good health. The DNA of the CDR3 is TGTGCCAGCAGTACATGGGACAGTCTTAGAGATACGCAGTATTTT. This translates into CASSTWDSLRDTQYF.